This T cell receptor beta chain was sequenced during a study of blood T cell repertoires in COVID-19. The assay was immunoSEQ multiplex PCR, and TCRdb's table has in-frame clones only and misses some. The sample lists approximately 180,000 clones, 89% occurring once. The length of the CDR3 is 14 residues. Germline CDR1 reads GTSNPN; CDR2 reads SVGIG (reference sequence). The V and J ends lost 1 base and 7 bases, in that order; junction bases with no gene match: 4. The chain has TRBV30 and TRBJ1-1, with 12 bases that match TRBD1. This receptor was identified in a woman aged 40 to 50 with acute COVID-19. The sequenced sample consisted of PBMCs or T cells enriched from blood (not recorded which). CDR3 sequence (DNA): TGTGCCTGGAGTGCCGGGACAGGGGGCCTTGAAGCTTTCTTT. Its protein is CAWSAGTGGLEAFF.